The sequence of this TCR beta chain was determined in a study of cytomegalovirus exposure and HLA in healthy donors. Overall study results and limits: Testing in vitro showed a few CMV-associated chains specific for CMV antigens. V- and J-gene trimming in TCR beta was tied to a missense DCLRE1C variant by an analysis performed later.

The germline V gene encodes CDR1 MNHNS and CDR2 SASEGT. Trimming stripped 6 bases from V and 4 bases from J, with 14 bases between. The CDR3 length is 14 residues. The study ran its PCR with 60 Vbeta and 13 Jbeta primers. The table came from immunoSEQ multiplex PCR; TCRdb's copy has only in-frame clones and leaves some out. Of around 250,000 clones listed, approximately 81% are singletons. Regarding this clone: Its antigen is undetermined.

This chain links TRBV6-1 with TRBJ2-3; D might be TRBD1 (6 bases). Material: PBMCs. This TCR was recovered from a woman between 55 and 75 years old in good health and CMV-seropositive. The CDR3 nucleotides are TGTGCCAGCAGCGTGACCCAGGGGTCAGATACGCAGTATTTT. It codes for CASSVTQGSDTQYF.